The 23 T cell receptor beta chains listed next were all sequenced from one sample in a study of T cell responses to AZD1222 COVID-19 vaccine. The protocol was immunoSEQ multiplex PCR, while the TCRdb copy is restricted to in-frame clones and leaves out a portion. Among 55,000 to 65,000 clones, roughly 89% were seen once, and the ten largest hold roughly 6.1%. The sample was peripheral blood, taken 28 days after the second AZD1222 dose. The receptors were gathered from an adult who received the AZD1222 COVID-19 vaccine.

The chain links TRBV9 to TRBJ2-1; a possible D gene is TRBD1 (6 bases). Trimming took 1 base from V and 5 from J, leaving 13 bases between them. Germline assignment: CDR1 SGDLS and CDR2 YYNGEE. This CDR3 comprises 15 residues. CDR3 amino acids: CASSVLGAWDNEQFF. CDR3 coding DNA: TGTGCCAGCAGCGTATTGGGGGCCTGGGACAATGAGCAGTTCTTC.

About this clone: The junction and the germline gene differ at one end; a read error may be behind it. The chain links TRBV12-3 or TRBV12-4 to TRBJ1-1; no clear D. The CDR3 loop spans 12 amino acids. The CDR3 spells CASRNGIRWVIF. DNA of the CDR3: TGTGCCAGCAGAAACGGAATCCGGTGGGTGATCTTT.

This clone was recorded once. J is TRBJ2-1 and V is TRBV7-2; TRBD2 aligns across 7 bases. J lost 10 bases, V lost 1 base, and 10 bases had no gene match. This CDR3 comprises 15 residues. Germline CDR1 SGHTA, CDR2 FQGNSA. The CDR3 sequence is CASSLGQGGSEEQFF. Here the CDR3 DNA reads TGTGCCAGCAGCTTAGGCCAGGGCGGGAGCGAGGAGCAGTTCTTC.

The chain joins TRBV11-2 to TRBJ1-6; 7 bases are shared with TRBD1. CDR3 size: 14 residues. After removal of 4 bases from V and 7 bases from J, the junction contained 4 bases not matched to a gene. Germline loops: CDR1 SGHAT, CDR2 FQNNGV. The CDR3, as DNA: TGTGCCAGCAGCTCGGGACAGAGAAATTCACCCCTCCACTTT. Its protein product is CASSSGQRNSPLHF.

V gene TRBV19 combines with J gene TRBJ1-5; D might be TRBD1 (5 bases). In germline, CDR1 is LNHDA, CDR2 SQIVND (reference sequence). Trimming pared 3 bases from V and 4 bases from J, leaving 13 bases between. The CDR3 runs 15 residues. CDR3 DNA sequence: TGTGCCAGTAGTATTAAGGGGCGGGGGAATCAGCCCCAGCATTTT. Residues: CASSIKGRGNQPQHF.

The rearrangement links TRBV29-1 to TRBJ1-1; unclear D gene. Germline lookup yields CDR1 SQVTM and CDR2 ANQGSEA. Trimming stripped 7 bases from V and 1 base from J, with 7 bases between. This CDR3 spans 11 amino acids. The CDR3 is CSGQENTEAFF. CDR3 DNA: TGCAGCGGGCAGGAGAACACTGAAGCTTTCTTT.

J is TRBJ2-7 and V is TRBV9, with TRBD1 matching 8 bases. The V and J ends lost 4 bases and 0 bases, in that order; junction bases with no gene match: 6. Germline-derived CDR1 and CDR2 are SGDLS and YYNGEE. The CDR3 has 15 amino acids. CDR3 protein: CASSPRGTGSYEQYF. DNA for the CDR3: TGTGCCAGCAGCCCCCGGGGGACAGGCTCCTACGAGCAGTACTTC.

The genes are TRBV6-5 and TRBJ2-7; 7 bases are shared with TRBD1. The J segment lost 4 bases and the V segment lost 5 bases, leaving 8 bases of the junction unmatched. The germline V gene has CDR1 MNHEY and CDR2 SVGAGI. The CDR3 runs to 14 residues. The CDR3 reads CASSPPGQSYEQYF. The CDR3 bases are TGTGCCAGCAGTCCCCCGGGACAGTCTTACGAGCAGTACTTC.

In this sample, this clone turned up once. The rearrangement uses TRBV10-2 and TRBJ2-1, with 10 bases aligning to TRBD2. J lost 6 bases, V lost 9 bases, and 8 bases had no gene match. The length of the CDR3 is 14 residues. Germline-derived CDR1 and CDR2 are WSHSY and SAAADI. The CDR3 loop reads CASTSGTSVNEQFF. CDR3 DNA sequence: TGCGCCAGTACATCCGGGACTAGCGTCAATGAGCAGTTCTTC.

The rearrangement links TRBV6-5 to TRBJ1-5; D is unclear. Germline loops: CDR1 MNHEY, CDR2 SVGAGI. V gave up 5 bases and J gave up 1 base, with 9 bases separating them. The CDR3 length is 14 residues. The CDR3: CASSPSQSNQPQHF. The CDR3 DNA is TGTGCCAGCAGTCCCTCTCAGAGCAATCAGCCCCAGCATTTT.

V and J are TRBV28 and TRBJ2-1; no reliable D call. The CDR3 contains 16 residues. CDR1 MDHEN and CDR2 SYDVKM come from the germline V gene. V lost 3 bases and J lost 4, with 16 bases in between. The CDR3 reads CASSFLRMISYNEQFF. CDR3 in DNA: TGTGCCAGCAGTTTCCTGCGTATGATATCTTACAATGAGCAGTTCTTC. Based on the CDR3 plus reference TRBV28 and TRBJ2-1, the full variable domain is DVKVTQSSRYLVKRTGEKVFLECVQDMDHENMFWYRQDPGLGLRLIYFSYDVKMKEKGDIPEGYSVSREKKERFSLILESASTNQTSMYLCASSFLRMISYNEQFFGPGTRLTVL.

The rearrangement uses TRBV5-1 and TRBJ2-7, with D perhaps TRBD1 (6 bases). Germline V gene data show CDR1 as SGHRS and CDR2 as YFSETQ. The CDR3 covers 15 residues. Trimming cost V 0 bases and J 5 bases, with 15 bases left between them. CDR3 sequence: CASSLATGTTDEQYF. CDR3 nucleotides: TGCGCCAGCAGCTTGGCTACAGGGACGACGGACGAGCAGTACTTC.

The chain joins TRBV7-9 to TRBJ1-2, with D perhaps TRBD1 (6 bases). Trimming removed 3 bases from V and 7 bases from J, with 15 bases in between. The CDR3 totals 14 residues. In germline, CDR1 is SEHNR, CDR2 FQNEAQ (reference sequence). The CDR3: CASSFQDRLRGYTF. CDR3 in DNA: TGTGCCAGCAGCTTCCAGGACAGACTTCGTGGCTACACCTTC.

This chain joins TRBV7-9 and TRBJ2-7, with 8 bases that match TRBD1. Trimming removed 5 bases from V and 3 bases from J; junction bases left unmatched: 12. This CDR3 has 16 amino acids. Germline values: CDR1 SEHNR, CDR2 FQNEAQ (reference sequence). In DNA form, the CDR3 reads TGTGCCAGCAGCCCCAAACAGGGGGGAGCGGTCTACGAGCAGTACTTC. It is translated as CASSPKQGGAVYEQYF.

The chain is built from TRBV4-1 and TRBJ2-3, with 13 nucleotides matching TRBD2. The length of the CDR3 is 17 residues. Germline V gene sequence: CDR1 MGHRA, CDR2 YSYEKL. The V gene end was trimmed by 5 bases and the J gene end by 3 bases; junction bases not matched to a gene: 8. In DNA form, the CDR3 reads TGCGCCAGCAGCTTCACTAGCGGGAGGGCCGGGACAGATACGCAGTATTTT. It is translated as CASSFTSGRAGTDTQYF.

The CDR3 here is CASSLAANTEAFF. Here the CDR3 DNA reads TGTGCCAGCAGCTTAGCAGCCAACACTGAAGCTTTCTTT. The chain joins TRBV11-3 to TRBJ1-1, with D unresolved. CDR1 is SGHNT, CDR2 YENEEA, per germline. The V end was cut by 1 base, the J end by 2 bases, with 5 bases between. The CDR3 has 13 residues.

The chain employs TRBV7-2 and TRBJ1-1; D unclear. Germline loops: CDR1 SGHTA, CDR2 FQGNSA. This CDR3 comprises 13 residues. The V end lost 4 bases, the J end lost 1 base, and 7 bases lay between the germline ends. DNA for the CDR3: TGTGCCAGCAGCTCAGGCCCGAACACTGAAGCTTTCTTT. Translated: CASSSGPNTEAFF.

The rearrangement joins TRBV7-9 to TRBJ1-2; D is ambiguous. The CDR3 runs 15 residues. Germline CDR1 and CDR2: SEHNR and FQNEAQ (reference sequence). Between the trimmed V and J ends, which lost 5 bases and 4 bases, there was a span of 17 bases. This chain's CDR3 is CASSRLSTDVYGYTF. Here the CDR3 DNA reads TGTGCCAGCAGCCGACTCTCAACAGACGTCTATGGCTACACCTTC.

The chain uses TRBV5-1 and TRBJ2-3; TRBD1 might be the D (5 bases). Germline loops: CDR1 SGHRS, CDR2 YFSETQ. V lost 3 bases to trimming and J lost 5 bases, with 13 bases between them. The CDR3 sequence is 14 residues long. CDR3 loop: CASSWQGVGDTQYF. DNA for the CDR3: TGCGCCAGCAGCTGGCAAGGGGTGGGAGATACGCAGTATTTT.

V usage is TRBV5-1 and J usage is TRBJ2-5; TRBD2 matches 8 bases. The CDR3 is 15 amino acids. The germline V gene encodes CDR1 SGHRS and CDR2 YFSETQ. V lost 5 bases to trimming and J lost 5 bases; unmatched junction nucleotides: 11. CDR3 in DNA: TGCGCCAGCAGGACCTCGGGGGGGTTGGTCGAGACCCAGTACTTC. This sequence encodes CASRTSGGLVETQYF. Full variable domain (remainder filled in from reference TRBV5-1 and TRBJ2-5): KAGVTQTPRYLIKTRGQQVTLSCSPISGHRSVSWYQQTPGQGLQFLFEYFSETQRNKGNFPGRFSGRQFSNSRSEMNVSTLELGDSALYLCASRTSGGLVETQYFGPGTRLLVL.

This clone has a single count. The V and J genes are TRBV5-1 and TRBJ2-5; no firm D call. The V end lost 4 bases, the J end lost 0 bases, and 13 bases lay between the germline ends. The germline CDR1 and CDR2 sequences are SGHRS and YFSETQ. The CDR3 is made up of 15 amino acids. In DNA, the CDR3 is TGCGCCAGCAGCCCGCTCACGGTGTACCAAGAGACCCAGTACTTC. This translates into CASSPLTVYQETQYF. Complete variable domain (other parts from reference TRBV5-1 and TRBJ2-5): KAGVTQTPRYLIKTRGQQVTLSCSPISGHRSVSWYQQTPGQGLQFLFEYFSETQRNKGNFPGRFSGRQFSNSRSEMNVSTLELGDSALYLCASSPLTVYQETQYFGPGTRLLVL.

There are a few counts of this clone. The V gene is TRBV10-3, the J gene TRBJ2-7, with TRBD1 matching 8 bases. CDR3 length: 14 amino acids. The J segment lost 6 bases and the V segment lost 8 bases, leaving 12 bases of the junction unmatched. From germline, CDR1 is ENHRY and CDR2 SYGVKD. The DNA for the CDR3 is TGTGCCATCTCCAGGGGGCAGGGGGAAGGCGAGCAGTACTTC. Its protein product is CAISRGQGEGEQYF.

This rearrangement joins TRBV4-3 to TRBJ1-2, with no clear D. Germline V CDR1 and CDR2: LGHNA, YSLEER. V was cut by 4 bases and J by 0 bases, with 15 bases left in between. CDR3 length: 16 amino acids. CDR3 in DNA: TGCGCCAGCAGCCTCTCCCCGGGCCTTCCTAACTATGGCTACACCTTC. It encodes CASSLSPGLPNYGYTF.